These 32 T cell receptor beta chains were sequenced from one sample in a study of CD8 T cells in ankylosing spondylitis. The study's findings and limits: One TCR beta motif, made up of several highly homologous variants, appeared characteristic of ankylosing spondylitis blood.

TCRdb itself ran the 5' RACE reads through MiXCR, one entry per CDR3 protein. The table lists 200,000 to 250,000 distinct CDR3 sequences, approximately 20% of them singletons. The antigens these receptors bind are not known. The sequenced material came from blood, either unsorted or a sorted T cell fraction (not recorded which). The receptors come from a male donor with ankylosing spondylitis.

This clonotype was counted at least ten times. The chain has TRBV12-3 or TRBV12-4 and TRBJ2-5; 15 bases agree with TRBD2. The CDR3 is 16 amino acids. Trimming took 6 bases from V and 5 from J; bases not matched to a gene: 7. The CDR3 bases are TGTGCCAGCAGCAGTAAGGGACTAGCGGGAGGCGAGACCCAGTACTTC. As protein: CASSSKGLAGGETQYF.

This clonotype turned up a few times. V is TRBV7-2 and J is TRBJ2-1, with D perhaps matching TRBD2 (7 bases). Per the germline V gene, CDR1 is SGHTA and CDR2 is FQGNSA. V was trimmed by 5 bases and J by 13 bases, leaving 18 bases between them. This CDR3 comprises 13 residues. The CDR3: CASSPSGGQGQFF. The CDR3 DNA is TGTGCCAGCAGCCCATCGGGGGGACAAGGCCAGTTCTTC.

V usage is TRBV29-1 and J usage is TRBJ2-3, with D unresolved. Trimming took 7 bases from V and 4 from J, leaving 15 bases between them. The length of the CDR3 is 13 residues. Germline V CDR1 and CDR2: SQVTM, ANQGSEA. CDR3 residues: CSGFGWLADTQYF. Written as DNA, the CDR3 is TGCAGCGGATTCGGTTGGTTGGCAGATACGCAGTATTTT.

The chain uses TRBV7-8 and TRBJ2-3; D is uncertain. CDR1 is SGHVS and CDR2 is FQNEAQ in the germline V gene. The CDR3 sequence is 15 residues long. Trimming shortened V by 1 base and J by 0 bases, and 8 bases separated the two germline ends. The CDR3 DNA follows: TGTGCCAGCAGCTTAGTTGGGCATAGCACAGATACGCAGTATTTT. Its translation is CASSLVGHSTDTQYF. Combining the CDR3 with reference TRBV7-8 and TRBJ2-3 gives the whole variable domain GAGVSQSPRYKVAKRGQDVALRCDPISGHVSLFWYQQALGQGPEFLTYFQNEAQLDKSGLPSDRFFAERPEGSVSTLKIQRTQQEDSAVYLCASSLVGHSTDTQYFGPGTRLTVL.

This clonotype has only a few counts. The junction and the germline gene differ at one end; a read error may be behind it. The chain employs TRBV4-1 and TRBJ2-4; TRBD2 is a possible D gene (5 bases). The CDR3 extends over 13 amino acids. Germline values: CDR1 MGHRA, CDR2 YSYEKL. The CDR3 DNA reads TGCGCCAGCAGCCAACTGGGAGAAAACATCCAGTACTTC. This codes for CASSQLGENIQYF.

In this sample, this clonotype turned up a few times. The genes are TRBV7-3 and TRBJ2-2, with unresolved D. The CDR3 sequence is 15 residues long. CDR1 SGHTA and CDR2 FQGTGA come from the germline V gene. V was trimmed by 5 bases and J by 4 bases, leaving 14 bases between them. CDR3 region: CASSPGTAGTGELFF. CDR3 coding DNA: TGTGCCAGCAGCCCCGGAACGGCAGGCACCGGGGAGCTGTTTTTT.

The V gene is TRBV25-1, the J gene TRBJ2-3; tentatively, D is TRBD1 or TRBD2 (5 bases each). Per germline, CDR1 MGHDK and CDR2 SYGVNS. CDR3 length equals 17 residues. The V end was cut by 8 bases, the J end by 6 bases, with 27 bases between. This CDR3 is CASFRGWGRPTGDTQYF. CDR3 bases: TGTGCCAGCTTCCGGGGTTGGGGACGGCCTACGGGTGATACGCAGTATTTT.

This clonotype was counted a few times. The chain has TRBV19 and TRBJ2-1; possible D gene TRBD1, 6 bases. This CDR3 contains 15 residues. Germline assignment: CDR1 LNHDA and CDR2 SQIVND (reference sequence). Trimming cost V 6 bases and J 3 bases, with 15 bases left between them. CDR3 protein: CASSYLPGDYNEQFF. The CDR3, as DNA: TGTGCCAGTAGCTATCTGCCAGGGGACTACAATGAGCAGTTCTTC. Together with reference TRBV19 and TRBJ2-1, the CDR3 gives the full variable domain: DGGITQSPKYLFRKEGQNVTLSCEQNLNHDAMYWYRQDPGQGLRLIYYSQIVNDFQKGDIAEGYSVSREKKESFPLTVTSAQKNPTAFYLCASSYLPGDYNEQFFGPGTRLTVL.

V gene TRBV6-4 combines with J gene TRBJ2-3; no clear D gene. The CDR3 covers 13 residues. Germline-derived CDR1 and CDR2 are MRHNA and SNTAGT. Trimming shortened V by 4 bases and J by 6 bases, and 11 bases separated the two germline ends. The CDR3 nucleotides are TGTGCCAGCAGTGCCTCCCCCGGGGATACGCAGTATTTT. Its translation is CASSASPGDTQYF.

This chain connects TRBV19 to TRBJ2-7; D possibly uses TRBD1 or TRBD2 (5 bases each). The V gene lost 5 bases and the J gene lost 0 bases, with 14 bases spanning the gap. The CDR3 runs 15 residues. In germline, CDR1 is LNHDA, CDR2 SQIVND (reference sequence). This CDR3 is CASSLGTGLSYEQYF. As DNA, the CDR3 is TGTGCCAGTAGTCTCGGGACGGGTCTCTCCTACGAGCAGTACTTC.

This clonotype has only a few counts. V and J are TRBV5-1 and TRBJ1-2, with no clear D. This CDR3 contains 15 residues. Trimming pared 0 bases from V and 4 bases from J, leaving 13 bases between. CDR1 is SGHRS, CDR2 YFSETQ, per germline. In DNA form, the CDR3 reads TGCGCCAGCAGCTTGGCTTCAGCCGCTTCCTATGGCTACACCTTC. Its protein product is CASSLASAASYGYTF.

This clonotype has a handful of counts. The rearrangement uses TRBV3-1 and TRBJ2-1; D perhaps matches TRBD1 (6 bases). CDR1 is LGHDT and CDR2 is YNNKEL in the germline V gene (reference sequence). Deletions cut 2 bases from V and 4 bases from J, with 15 bases between. The CDR3 contains 16 residues. The CDR3 here is CASSQLGAQAYNEQFF. The CDR3 coding sequence is TGTGCCAGCAGCCAATTGGGGGCGCAAGCTTACAATGAGCAGTTCTTC.

This clonotype was seen more than once but under ten times. The chain couples TRBV7-8 to TRBJ1-2; TRBD1 agrees at 8 bases. The germline CDR1 and CDR2 sequences are SGHVS and FQNEAQ. The CDR3 sequence is 15 residues long. The J segment lost 8 bases and the V segment lost 2 bases, leaving 10 bases of the junction unmatched. CDR3 region: CASSLNGQGLGGYTF. DNA for the CDR3: TGTGCCAGCAGCTTAAACGGACAGGGCCTCGGAGGCTACACCTTC. The full variable domain, its missing parts supplied by reference TRBV7-8 and TRBJ1-2, is GAGVSQSPRYKVAKRGQDVALRCDPISGHVSLFWYQQALGQGPEFLTYFQNEAQLDKSGLPSDRFFAERPEGSVSTLKIQRTQQEDSAVYLCASSLNGQGLGGYTFGSGTRLTVV.

This clonotype was observed a handful of times. This rearrangement joins TRBV6-1 to TRBJ1-3, with D possibly matching TRBD1 (5 bases). CDR3 length: 15 residues. Trimming removed 2 bases from V and 1 base from J, with 9 bases in between. Per germline, CDR1 MNHNS and CDR2 SASEGT. CDR3 sequence: CASSELAGSGNTIYF. CDR3 sequence (DNA): TGTGCCAGCAGTGAATTGGCAGGGTCTGGAAACACCATATATTTT.

There are a few counts of this clonotype. The chain couples TRBV4-3 to TRBJ2-7; 9 bases match TRBD2. Germline CDR1 LGHNA, CDR2 YSLEER. CDR3 length: 16 amino acids. V dropped 3 bases and J dropped 5; count of bases not matched to a gene: 11. The CDR3 reads CASSQTNAGGPDEQYF. CDR3 DNA sequence: TGCGCCAGCAGCCAGACCAATGCGGGAGGGCCGGACGAGCAGTACTTC.

This clonotype was observed a handful of times. The chain recombines TRBV4-3 with TRBJ2-2; D is unclear. The CDR3 contains 14 residues. Germline V gene lookup returns CDR1 LGHNA and CDR2 YSLEER. V shed 0 bases and J shed 7 bases, with 9 bases lying between them. This CDR3 is CASSQEWGVGELFF. CDR3 in DNA: TGCGCCAGCAGCCAAGAATGGGGTGTCGGGGAGCTGTTTTTT.

This clonotype was counted only a few times. CDR3 in amino acids: CASSQDLRNNQPQHF. CDR3 bases: TGTGCCAGCAGCCAAGATCTTAGGAACAATCAGCCCCAGCATTTT. This chain uses TRBV3-1 with TRBJ1-5; D unclear. The CDR3 totals 15 residues. The V end lost 0 bases, the J end lost 3 bases, and 9 bases lay between the germline ends. Germline V lookup: CDR1 LGHDT, CDR2 YNNKEL (reference sequence). Together with reference TRBV3-1 and TRBJ1-5, the CDR3 gives the full variable domain: DTAVSQTPKYLVTQMGNDKSIKCEQNLGHDTMYWYKQDSKKFLKIMFSYNNKELIINETVPNRFSPKSPDKAHLNLHINSLELGDSAVYFCASSQDLRNNQPQHFGDGTRLSIL.

The chain recombines TRBV12-3 or TRBV12-4 with TRBJ1-1, with D tentatively TRBD1 (5 bases). V lost 5 bases and J 0 bases, leaving 13 bases between the germline ends. The CDR3 runs 15 residues. CDR3 DNA: TGTGCCAGCAGTCATGCTGGGGACCTGAACACTGAAGCTTTCTTT. It specifies CASSHAGDLNTEAFF.

In this sample, this clonotype turned up a few times. The chain couples TRBV4-1 to TRBJ2-7; TRBD2 matches 10 bases. The CDR3 contains 15 residues. V dropped 1 base and J dropped 7; count of bases not matched to a gene: 7. Germline-derived CDR1 and CDR2 are MGHRA and YSYEKL. In DNA form, the CDR3 reads TGCGCCAGCAGCCAAGTTTCTAGCGGGAGAATAGAGCAGTACTTC. Translating gives CASSQVSSGRIEQYF.

This clonotype was counted ten times or more. J is TRBJ2-3 and V is TRBV11-2, with 8 positions matching TRBD2. Germline values: CDR1 SGHAT, CDR2 FQNNGV. This CDR3 is built from 14 residues. Trimming at V came to 3 bases and at J to 1 base, leaving 0 bases not matched to a gene. The CDR3 coding sequence is TGTGCCAGCAGCTTTAGCGGGGGCACAGATACGCAGTATTTT. Protein: CASSFSGGTDTQYF.

This clonotype has a count of ten or more. This chain uses TRBV28 with TRBJ2-2, with D uncertain. The ends were cut back, 3 bases at V and 2 bases at J, with 7 bases in the middle. This CDR3 region has 14 residues. Germline CDR1 and CDR2: MDHEN and SYDVKM. The CDR3 region is CASSFSLNTGELFF. CDR3 DNA sequence: TGTGCCAGCAGTTTTTCCCTTAACACCGGGGAGCTGTTTTTT.

The genes are TRBV12-3 or TRBV12-4 and TRBJ1-6, with 9 nucleotides matching TRBD1. This CDR3 is 14 amino acids long. Trimming cost V 4 bases and J 6 bases; bases outside gene matches: 1. The CDR3 here is CASSWGQGNSPLHF. As DNA, the CDR3 is TGTGCCAGCAGTTGGGGACAGGGTAATTCACCCCTCCACTTT.

Only a few counts were recorded for this clonotype. The chain recombines TRBV9 with TRBJ2-3; no definite D call. Germline values: CDR1 SGDLS, CDR2 YYNGEE. Trimming removed 3 bases from V and 1 base from J, with 15 bases in between. The CDR3 spans 16 residues. CDR3 residues: CASSGSLGARTDTQYF. The CDR3, as DNA: TGTGCCAGCAGCGGATCCCTAGGTGCCCGCACAGATACGCAGTATTTT.

The table lists this clonotype with a few counts. This sequence joins TRBV6-1 and TRBJ2-2, with D possibly TRBD2 on 5 matching bases. The CDR3 is 16 residues long. The germline V and J ends were trimmed by 4 bases and 6 bases, with 18 bases remaining between them. Germline V gene lookup returns CDR1 MNHNS and CDR2 SASEGT. For the CDR3, the DNA is TGTGCCAGCAGTGCGGACGGAGGCTGGGGAGCCGGGGAGCTGTTTTTT. Residues: CASSADGGWGAGELFF.

This clonotype was seen a few times. The chain combines TRBV20-1 with TRBJ2-7; TRBD1 agrees at 9 bases. Germline V CDR1 and CDR2: DFQATT, SNEGSKA (reference sequence). The CDR3 extends over 12 amino acids. V dropped 6 bases and J dropped 3; count of bases not matched to a gene: 3. The CDR3 reads CSAPDRGYEQYF. CDR3 DNA: TGCAGTGCACCGGACAGGGGCTACGAGCAGTACTTC.

There are a few counts of this clonotype. CDR3 sequence: CSGQVGPSYEQYF. Written as DNA, the CDR3 is TGCAGCGGGCAAGTGGGTCCTAGCTACGAGCAGTACTTC. V and J are TRBV29-1 and TRBJ2-7, with D unresolved. The germline CDR1 and CDR2 sequences are SQVTM and ANQGSEA. The CDR3 loop spans 13 amino acids. The V and J ends lost 7 bases and 3 bases respectively, with 16 bases between them.

This rearrangement joins TRBV12-3 or TRBV12-4 to TRBJ1-1; possibly TRBD1 for D (5 bases). The CDR3 spans 13 residues. Trimming removed 0 bases from V and 6 bases from J, with 8 bases in between. Here the CDR3 DNA reads TGTGCCAGCAGTTTAGCGTTGGGGGCTGAAGCTTTCTTT. It translates to CASSLALGAEAFF.

This clonotype came up a few times. The rearrangement links TRBV3-1 to TRBJ2-1, with D maybe TRBD1 (6 bases). The V gene's germline CDR1 is LGHDT and CDR2 YNNKEL (reference sequence). Trimming shortened V by 4 bases and J by 9 bases, and 10 bases separated the two germline ends. CDR3 length equals 12 residues. CDR3 sequence: CASSLQGSEQFF. CDR3 coding DNA: TGTGCCAGCAGCCTCCAGGGGAGTGAGCAGTTCTTC.

The J gene is TRBJ2-7, the V gene TRBV9; D gene uncertain. The CDR3 covers 16 residues. The germline CDR1 and CDR2 sequences are SGDLS and YYNGEE. Trimming cost V 4 bases and J 2 bases, with 19 bases left between them. The CDR3 spells CASSPSPLVGTYEQYF. The CDR3 DNA reads as TGTGCCAGCAGCCCCTCCCCCCTTGTGGGAACCTACGAGCAGTACTTC.

This clonotype was observed a handful of times. The V gene is TRBV12-3 or TRBV12-4, the J gene TRBJ2-4; 10 bases map to TRBD2. J was trimmed by 3 bases and V by 6 bases; bases with no gene match: 8. The CDR3 consists of 16 residues. This CDR3 reads CASRLLAGEDKNIQYF. The CDR3 coding sequence is TGTGCCAGCAGGCTTCTAGCGGGAGAGGACAAAAACATTCAGTACTTC.

The gene calls are TRBV7-9 and TRBJ2-5, with unresolved D. V lost 5 bases and J 2 bases, leaving 12 bases between the germline ends. Germline assignment: CDR1 SEHNR and CDR2 FQNEAQ (reference sequence). The CDR3 consists of 14 residues. The chain's CDR3 is CASSVVGAQETQYF. CDR3 coding DNA: TGTGCCAGCAGCGTAGTTGGAGCACAAGAGACCCAGTACTTC.

This clonotype was found a few times. The V call is TRBV7-6, the J call TRBJ2-1; 8 bases are a match to TRBD1. The V segment lost 1 base and the J segment 3 bases; nucleotides outside the gene matches: 8. This CDR3 has 17 amino acids. Germline assignment: CDR1 SGHVS and CDR2 FNYEAQ. The DNA for the CDR3 is TGTGCCAGCAGCTTAGACCCGGGACAGGAAGACTACAATGAGCAGTTCTTC. Protein: CASSLDPGQEDYNEQFF.